The 6 T cell receptor beta chains below all came from one sample that was sequenced in a study of blood T cell repertoires in COVID-19. This table comes from immunoSEQ multiplex PCR, and its TCRdb copy is limited to in-frame clones, with some not included. The profile covers 350,000 to 400,000 clones, with approximately 93% appearing a single time and roughly 0.9% taken by the ten largest. The material sequenced was PBMCs or T cells enriched from blood (not recorded which). These TCRs come from a woman aged 35 to 49 who had been exposed to COVID-19.

The CDR3 loop is CASSLVATGVYTEAFF. The CDR3, as DNA: TGTGCCAGCAGCTTAGTGGCAACCGGGGTTTACACTGAAGCTTTCTTT. The chain has TRBV7-6 and TRBJ1-1, with D uncertain. This CDR3 is built from 16 residues. Germline CDR1 SGHVS, CDR2 FNYEAQ. V gave up 1 base and J gave up 3 bases, with 15 bases separating them.

V usage is TRBV11-2 and J usage is TRBJ2-5; 7 bases fit TRBD2. J was trimmed by 3 bases and V by 4 bases; bases with no gene match: 11. In germline, CDR1 is SGHAT, CDR2 FQNNGV. There are 16 residues in the CDR3. The chain's CDR3 is CASSSSRGLPEETQYF. CDR3 sequence (DNA): TGTGCCAGCAGCTCGTCTCGGGGACTACCAGAAGAGACCCAGTACTTC.

V gene TRBV19 combines with J gene TRBJ1-3; 7 positions match TRBD1. Losses at the gene ends were 3 bases for V and 0 bases for J; bases not matched to a gene: 5. Looked up from germline, CDR1 is LNHDA and CDR2 is SQIVND (reference sequence). The CDR3 contains 16 residues. CDR3 sequence: CASSMARDSSGNTIYF. CDR3 nucleotide sequence: TGTGCCAGTAGTATGGCCCGGGACAGCTCTGGAAACACCATATATTTT.

The genes are TRBV6-5 and TRBJ1-4; the match to TRBD1 covers 8 bases. CDR3 length: 15 residues. CDR1 is MNHEY, CDR2 SVGAGI, per germline. Trimming cost V 2 bases and J 8 bases; bases outside gene matches: 7. The CDR3 sequence is CASSYGDRGYEKLFF. The DNA of the CDR3 is TGTGCCAGCAGTTACGGCGACAGGGGATACGAAAAACTGTTTTTT.

A note on this clone: The sample holds other DNA sequences that translate to the same CDR3. The chain is built from TRBV30 and TRBJ2-3, with D unclear. The CDR3 loop spans 12 amino acids. The V gene lost 1 base and the J gene lost 0 bases, with 2 bases spanning the gap. The germline V gene encodes CDR1 GTSNPN and CDR2 SVGIG (reference sequence). The CDR3 DNA follows: TGTGCCTGGAGTGCGAGCACAGATACGCAGTATTTT. Residues: CAWSASTDTQYF.

This chain links TRBV6-5 with TRBJ1-6; D gene uncertain. Germline-derived CDR1 and CDR2 are MNHEY and SVGAGI. V was shortened by 8 bases and J by 2 bases, with 7 bases between the two germline ends. CDR3 length: 13 amino acids. CDR3 amino acids: CASSRAYNSPLHF. CDR3 DNA: TGTGCCAGCTCCCGAGCCTATAATTCACCCCTCCACTTT.